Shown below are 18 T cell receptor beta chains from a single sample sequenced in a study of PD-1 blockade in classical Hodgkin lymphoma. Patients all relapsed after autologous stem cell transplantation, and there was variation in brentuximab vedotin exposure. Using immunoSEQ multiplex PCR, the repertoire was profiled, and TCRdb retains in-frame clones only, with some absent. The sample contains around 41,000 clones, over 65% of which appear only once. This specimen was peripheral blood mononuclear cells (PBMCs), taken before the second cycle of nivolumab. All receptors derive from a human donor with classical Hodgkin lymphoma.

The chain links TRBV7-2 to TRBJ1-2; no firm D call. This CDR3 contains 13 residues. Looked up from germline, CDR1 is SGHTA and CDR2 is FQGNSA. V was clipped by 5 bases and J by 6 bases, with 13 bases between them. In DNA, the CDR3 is TGTGCCAGCAGCCTCTCTCCCCAGGATGGCTACACCTTC. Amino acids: CASSLSPQDGYTF.

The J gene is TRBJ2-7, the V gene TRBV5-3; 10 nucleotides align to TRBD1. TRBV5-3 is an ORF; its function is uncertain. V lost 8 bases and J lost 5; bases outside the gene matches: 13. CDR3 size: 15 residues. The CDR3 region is CASSLGTGARDEQYF. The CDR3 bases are TGTGCCAGCAGCCTCGGGACAGGGGCTAGGGACGAGCAGTACTTC.

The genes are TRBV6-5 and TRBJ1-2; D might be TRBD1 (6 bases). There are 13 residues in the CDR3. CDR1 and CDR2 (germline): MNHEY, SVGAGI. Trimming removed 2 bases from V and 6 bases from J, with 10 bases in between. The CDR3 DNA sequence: TGTGCCAGCAGTTACGGAGGGGGAGATGGCTACACCTTC. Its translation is CASSYGGGDGYTF.

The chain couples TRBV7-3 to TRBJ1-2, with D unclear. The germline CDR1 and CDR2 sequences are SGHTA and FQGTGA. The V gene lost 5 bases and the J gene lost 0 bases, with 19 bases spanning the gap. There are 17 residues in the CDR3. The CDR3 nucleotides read TGTGCCAGCAGCCCCACCGCGGCAGCTACAGCTAACTATGGCTACACCTTC. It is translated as CASSPTAAATANYGYTF.

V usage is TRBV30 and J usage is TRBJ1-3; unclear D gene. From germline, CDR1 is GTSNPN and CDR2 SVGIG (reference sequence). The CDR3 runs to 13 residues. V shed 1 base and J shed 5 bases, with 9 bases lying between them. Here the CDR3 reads CAWSGPLRNTIYF. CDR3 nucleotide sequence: TGTGCCTGGAGTGGGCCGCTAAGAAACACCATATATTTT.

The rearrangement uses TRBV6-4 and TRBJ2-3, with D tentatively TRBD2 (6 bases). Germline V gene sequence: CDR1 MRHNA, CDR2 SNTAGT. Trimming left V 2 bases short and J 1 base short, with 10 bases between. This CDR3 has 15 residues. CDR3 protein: CASSDGWGGTDTQYF. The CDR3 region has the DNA TGTGCCAGCAGTGACGGGTGGGGGGGCACAGATACGCAGTATTTT.

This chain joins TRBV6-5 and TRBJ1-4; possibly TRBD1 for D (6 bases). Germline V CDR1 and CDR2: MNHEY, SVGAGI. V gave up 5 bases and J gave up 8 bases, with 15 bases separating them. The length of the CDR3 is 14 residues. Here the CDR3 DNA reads TGTGCCAGCAGTCCACAGGGAGTCGGGGAAAAACTGTTTTTT. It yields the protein CASSPQGVGEKLFF.

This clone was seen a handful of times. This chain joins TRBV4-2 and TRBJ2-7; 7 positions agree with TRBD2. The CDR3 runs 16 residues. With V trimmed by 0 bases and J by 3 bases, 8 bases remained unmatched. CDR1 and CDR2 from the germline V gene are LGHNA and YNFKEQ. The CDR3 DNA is TGTGCCAGCAGCCAAGATCCTAGCGGAGCTTTCTACGAGCAGTACTTC. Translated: CASSQDPSGAFYEQYF.

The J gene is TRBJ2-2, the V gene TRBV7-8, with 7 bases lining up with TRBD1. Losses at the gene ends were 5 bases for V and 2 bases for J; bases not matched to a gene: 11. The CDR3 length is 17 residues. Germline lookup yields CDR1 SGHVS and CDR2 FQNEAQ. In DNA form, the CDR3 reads TGTGCCAGCAGCCTAGAAACCGGGACAGAAAACACCGGGGAGCTGTTTTTT. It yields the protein CASSLETGTENTGELFF.

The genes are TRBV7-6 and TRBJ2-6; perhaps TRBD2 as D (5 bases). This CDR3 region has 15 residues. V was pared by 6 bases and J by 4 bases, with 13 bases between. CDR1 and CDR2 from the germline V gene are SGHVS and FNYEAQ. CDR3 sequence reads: CASREETGGANVLTF. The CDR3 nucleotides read TGTGCCAGCAGGGAAGAAACGGGAGGGGCCAACGTCCTGACTTTC. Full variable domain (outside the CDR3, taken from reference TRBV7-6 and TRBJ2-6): GAGVSQSPRYKVTKRGQDVALRCDPISGHVSLYWYRQALGQGPEFLTYFNYEAQQDKSGLPNDRFSAERPEGSISTLTIQRTEQRDSAMYRCASREETGGANVLTFGAGSRLTVL.

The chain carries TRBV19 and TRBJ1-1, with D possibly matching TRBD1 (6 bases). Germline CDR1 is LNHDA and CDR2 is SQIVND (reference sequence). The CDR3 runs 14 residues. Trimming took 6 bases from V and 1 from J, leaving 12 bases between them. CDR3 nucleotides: TGTGCCAGTAGCTTCAGGGGTGGGAACACTGAAGCTTTCTTT. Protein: CASSFRGGNTEAFF.

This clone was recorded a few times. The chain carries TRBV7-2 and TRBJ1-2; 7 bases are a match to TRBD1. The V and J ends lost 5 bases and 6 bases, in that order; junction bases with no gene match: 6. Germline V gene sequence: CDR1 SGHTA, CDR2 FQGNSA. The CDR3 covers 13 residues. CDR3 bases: TGTGCCAGCAGCCCCGACAGGGACCATGGCTACACCTTC. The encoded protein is CASSPDRDHGYTF. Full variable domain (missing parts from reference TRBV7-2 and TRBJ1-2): GAGVSQSPSNKVTEKGKDVELRCDPISGHTALYWYRQSLGQGLEFLIYFQGNSAPDKSGLPSDRFSAERTGGSVSTLTIQRTQQEDSAVYLCASSPDRDHGYTFGSGTRLTVV.

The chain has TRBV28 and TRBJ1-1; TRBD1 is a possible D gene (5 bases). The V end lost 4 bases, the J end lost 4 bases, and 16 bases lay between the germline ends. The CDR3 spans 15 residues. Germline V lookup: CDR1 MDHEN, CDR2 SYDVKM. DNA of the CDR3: TGTGCCAGCAGTTCCGATCAGGGTAGGTCCACTGAAGCTTTCTTT. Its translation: CASSSDQGRSTEAFF.

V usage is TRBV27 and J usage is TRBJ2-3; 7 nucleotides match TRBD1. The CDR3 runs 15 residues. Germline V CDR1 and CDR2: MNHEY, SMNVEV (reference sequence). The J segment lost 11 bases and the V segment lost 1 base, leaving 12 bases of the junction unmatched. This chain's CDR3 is CASSLFPPTGFRQYF. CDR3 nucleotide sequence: TGTGCCAGCAGTTTATTCCCCCCGACAGGGTTTAGGCAGTATTTT.

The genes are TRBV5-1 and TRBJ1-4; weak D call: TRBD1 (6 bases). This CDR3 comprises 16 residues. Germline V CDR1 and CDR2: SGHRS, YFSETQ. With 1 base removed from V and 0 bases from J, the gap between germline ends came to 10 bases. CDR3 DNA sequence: TGCGCCAGCAGCTTGTCAGGGGCGGCAACTAATGAAAAACTGTTTTTT. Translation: CASSLSGAATNEKLFF.

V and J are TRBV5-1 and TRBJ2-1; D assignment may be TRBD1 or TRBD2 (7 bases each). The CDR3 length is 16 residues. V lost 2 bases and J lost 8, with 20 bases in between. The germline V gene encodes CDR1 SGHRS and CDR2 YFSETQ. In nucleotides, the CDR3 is TGCGCCAGCAGCTTAATTGCAGGGGGGGCATCGTATGAGCAGTTCTTC. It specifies CASSLIAGGASYEQFF.

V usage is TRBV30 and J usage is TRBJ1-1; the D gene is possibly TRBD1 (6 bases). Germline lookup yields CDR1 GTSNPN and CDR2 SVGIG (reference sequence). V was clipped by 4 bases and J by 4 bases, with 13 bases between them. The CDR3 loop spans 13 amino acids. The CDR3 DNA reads TGTGCCTGGACCGTTACAGGGACCACTGAAGCTTTCTTT. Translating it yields CAWTVTGTTEAFF.

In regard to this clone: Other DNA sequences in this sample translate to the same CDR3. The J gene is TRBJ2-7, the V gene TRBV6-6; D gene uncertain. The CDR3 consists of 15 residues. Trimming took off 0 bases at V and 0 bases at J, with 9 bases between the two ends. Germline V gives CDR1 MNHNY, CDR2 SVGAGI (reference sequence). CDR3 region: CASSYSTASSYEQYF. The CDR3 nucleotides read TGTGCCAGCAGTTACTCGACCGCTAGCTCCTACGAGCAGTACTTC.